What follows is one T cell receptor beta chain and its context. Its antigen is undetermined. V was clipped by 6 bases and J by 5 bases; unmatched bases: 7. This CDR3 is 14 amino acids long. Germline V CDR1 and CDR2: LNHDA, SQIVND (reference sequence). Clones were read by immunoSEQ multiplex PCR, and TCRdb kept only the in-frame ones, dropping some. The sample shows about 130,000 clones, roughly 78% of them seen only once. This sample is part of a study of a mutant IDH1 vaccine in newly diagnosed glioma. Time point reported: week 11, during vaccination. Doses consisted of 300 ug of mutant IDH1 20-mer peptide each, paired with topical imiquimod.

Here the sequenced sample was PBMCs, taken from a glioma patient whose treatment included an IDH1 peptide vaccine. The chain carries TRBV19 and TRBJ2-7; 10 nucleotides match TRBD1. The sequence was obtained from a man in his forties or fifties with glioma. For the CDR3, the DNA is TGTGCCAGTAGGCCGGGACAGGGGTGGGACGAGCAGTACTTC. Amino acid sequence: CASRPGQGWDEQYF.